The rows below give T cell receptor beta chains drawn from one sample of a study of vaccination and CD4 T cells after COVID-19. TCRdb itself ran the PCR reads through MiXCR, one entry per CDR3 protein. In the table there are approximately 15,000 distinct CDR3 sequences, about 46% of which are singletons. Antigens of these TCRs are unknown. This material consisted of CD4+ T cells from blood, cultured in vitro, taken after SARS-CoV-2 vaccination. The receptors derive from a human donor who had recovered from COVID-19. CDR3s include the opening cysteine and the closing phenylalanine or tryptophan. D genes are given only for firm matches. The size field is filled for only some rows; it gives once, few, many or a size class.

V gene,J gene,D gene,clone size,CDR3 DNA,CDR3 protein
TRBV20-1,TRBJ1-5,.,medium-sized,TGCAGTGCTGGCCCCGGGTGGGGGGGAGGCAATCAGCCCCAGCATTTT,CSAGPGWGGGNQPQHF
TRBV20-1,TRBJ2-4,TRBD1,.,TGCAGTGCTAGCGCAGGGGGAGTAGGCATTCAGTACTTC,CSASAGGVGIQYF
TRBV15,TRBJ2-7,.,.,TGTGCCACCAGCAGAGAAATAGGTTACTACGAGCAGTACTTC,CATSREIGYYEQYF
TRBV6-1,TRBJ1-4,.,few,TGTGCCAGCAGCTCAGGCCTCCGACAGGCGAATGAAAAACTGTTTTTT,CASSSGLRQANEKLFF
TRBV6-1,TRBJ1-2,.,few,TGTGCCAGCAGTGAAGCAGGGTGGGAGTATGGCTACACCTTC,CASSEAGWEYGYTF
TRBV2,TRBJ2-7,.,.,TGTGCCAGCAGTGACCTAGCTTCAAACTACGAGCAGTACTTC,CASSDLASNYEQYF
TRBV20-1,TRBJ1-6,.,.,TGCAGTACGGCTGGGACACACTCACCCTCCGTAATCTTT,CSTAGTHSPSVIF
TRBV2,TRBJ1-1,.,few,TGTGCCAGCAAAGGGAGCAGGGTCCCCCTGAACACTGAAGCTTTCTTT,CASKGSRVPLNTEAFF
TRBV28,TRBJ2-1,TRBD2,.,TGTGCCAGCAGTTCCCCAGGGACTAGCGGGAGGTTGGATGAGCAGTTCTTC,CASSSPGTSGRLDEQFF
TRBV2,TRBJ1-1,.,few,TGTGCCAGCAGCCTTTCCTCTGCCACTGAAGCTTTCTTT,CASSLSSATEAFF
TRBV28,TRBJ2-7,.,.,TGTGCCAGCAGTTTATGGACAGGCATTTCCTACGAGCAGTACTTC,CASSLWTGISYEQYF
TRBV6-1,TRBJ1-2,.,.,TGTGCCAGCAGGACCCGGACAGACTATGGCTACACCTTC,CASRTRTDYGYTF
TRBV28,TRBJ2-3,.,.,TGTGCCAGCAGTGCCTTACAGGGCCTCCCTGGGGTGGATACGCAGTATTTT,CASSALQGLPGVDTQYF